The rows below give T cell receptor beta chains drawn from one sample of a study of shared clonotypes between healthy human individuals. Clones were sequenced by immunoSEQ multiplex PCR, and TCRdb holds only the in-frame ones, with some missing. The table records about 980,000 clones, 70% to 85% of them present only once. Sequencing was carried out using memory CD4+ T cells sorted from blood. All receptors come from a man between 18 and 35 years old in good health. CDR3s include the opening cysteine and the closing phenylalanine or tryptophan. D genes are given only for firm matches. Part of the rows lack a size; the others show once, few, many or a class for expanded clones.

V,size,J,D,CDR3,DNA
TRBV19,.,TRBJ2-1,.,CASSISPGSYNEQFF,TGTGCCAGTAGTATTTCCCCAGGGTCCTACAATGAGCAGTTCTTC
TRBV15,.,TRBJ2-2,TRBD2,CATSRVSGRAGGELFF,TGTGCCACCAGCAGAGTCAGCGGGAGGGCCGGCGGGGAGCTGTTTTTT
TRBV28,.,TRBJ2-1,TRBD1,CASRFMDRGQAEQFF,TGTGCCAGCAGGTTTATGGACAGGGGGCAGGCTGAGCAGTTCTTC
TRBV7-6,once,TRBJ1-2,.,CASSPRTDNYGYTF,TGTGCCAGCAGCCCCCGGACAGACAACTATGGCTACACCTTC
TRBV6-4,.,TRBJ2-1,TRBD2,CASSKEAGGYNEQFF,TGTGCCAGCAGTAAAGAAGCGGGGGGGTACAATGAGCAGTTCTTC
TRBV19,.,TRBJ2-1,.,CASSQGDSHSYNEQFF,TGTGCCAGTAGTCAAGGGGACTCCCACTCCTACAATGAGCAGTTCTTC
TRBV15,.,TRBJ1-4,.,CATSSGGFVNEKLFF,TGTGCCACCAGCAGTGGAGGGTTCGTAAATGAAAAACTGTTTTTT
TRBV5-1,.,TRBJ2-1,.,CASSLEGGANNEQFF,TGCGCCAGCAGCTTGGAGGGGGGCGCGAACAATGAGCAGTTCTTC
TRBV30,.,TRBJ2-2,TRBD2,CAWSFTSGSGELFF,TGTGCCTGGAGTTTTACTAGCGGGAGTGGGGAGCTGTTTTTT
TRBV7-2,.,TRBJ2-2,.,CASSFRNTGELFF,TGTGCCAGCAGCTTTCGGAACACCGGGGAGCTGTTTTTT
TRBV29-1,once,TRBJ1-2,TRBD1,CSVELTGDGYGYTF,TGCAGCGTTGAACTTACAGGGGACGGCTATGGCTACACCTTC
TRBV6-5,.,TRBJ1-1,TRBD1,CASSPTGGNTEAFF,TGTGCCAGCAGTCCCACAGGGGGGAACACTGAAGCTTTCTTT
TRBV18,.,TRBJ2-7,TRBD2,CASSPPTGGFYEQYF,TGTGCCAGCTCACCTCCCACGGGGGGTTTCTACGAGCAGTACTTC
TRBV30,.,TRBJ2-7,.,CAWSVGSGFSSQYF,TGTGCCTGGAGTGTAGGCAGCGGGTTTAGTAGTCAGTACTTC
TRBV11-2,.,TRBJ2-5,TRBD2,CASTGGVGETQYF,TGTGCCAGCACGGGGGGGGTAGGAGAGACCCAGTACTTC
TRBV30,.,TRBJ2-7,.,CARDEGYEQYF,TGTGCCCGTGACGAGGGCTACGAGCAGTACTTC